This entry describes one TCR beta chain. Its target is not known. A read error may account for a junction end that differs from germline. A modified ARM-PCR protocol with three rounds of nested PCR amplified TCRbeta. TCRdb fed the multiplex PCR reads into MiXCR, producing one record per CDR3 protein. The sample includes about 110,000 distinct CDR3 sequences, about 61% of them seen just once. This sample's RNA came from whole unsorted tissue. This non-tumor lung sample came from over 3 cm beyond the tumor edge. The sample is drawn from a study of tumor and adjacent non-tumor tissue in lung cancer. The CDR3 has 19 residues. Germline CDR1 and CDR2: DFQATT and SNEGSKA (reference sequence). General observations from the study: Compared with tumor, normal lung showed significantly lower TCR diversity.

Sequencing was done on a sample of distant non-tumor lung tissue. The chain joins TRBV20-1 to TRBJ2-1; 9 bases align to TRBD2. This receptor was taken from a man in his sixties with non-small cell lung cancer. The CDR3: CTARGRAHIAGALRNEQFF. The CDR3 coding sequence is TGCACTGCTAGAGGTCGTGCGCATATAGCGGGAGCCCTTAGAAATGAGCAGTTCTTC.